These 8 T cell receptor beta chains were sequenced from one sample in a study of T cells expressing NK-cell markers. TCRdb reprocessed the 5' RACE reads; each CDR3 protein has one entry and no DNA is given. The sample includes a few hundred thousand distinct CDR3 sequences. The sequencing input was blood T cells: a sorted CD56 or NKG2C T cell subset, CD4+ or CD8+ T cells, or bulk PBMC T cells (not recorded which). The receptors were sampled from a man aged 18-75 years in good health.

J is TRBJ2-7 and V is TRBV24-1; TCRdb returns TRBD1, unconfirmable since there is no DNA. Germline CDR1 reads KGHDR; CDR2 reads SFDVKD. CDR3 length equals 15 residues. The chain's CDR3 is CATSVLRDRFYEQYF.

V gene TRBV10-3 combines with J gene TRBJ2-7; TCRdb gives TRBD2 as the D gene, but with no DNA this cannot be confirmed. The CDR3 covers 14 residues. Germline-derived CDR1 and CDR2 are ENHRY and SYGVKD. The CDR3 protein is CAISEAAGPLEQYF.

V gene TRBV7-9 combines with J gene TRBJ1-3; TCRdb selects TRBD1, and the lack of DNA leaves this call unchecked. Per the germline V gene, CDR1 is SEHNR and CDR2 is FQNEAQ (reference sequence). The CDR3 sequence is 17 residues long. The CDR3 region is CASSTPNFQGSVATIYF.

CDR3 residues: CASSLTRGNSPLHF. J is TRBJ1-6 and V is TRBV7-9; TCRdb proposes TRBD1, but this gene call is untestable without DNA. This CDR3 is built from 14 residues. Germline CDR1 reads SEHNR; CDR2 reads FQNEAQ (reference sequence).

This rearrangement joins TRBV11-2 to TRBJ1-6. The length of the CDR3 is 12 residues. CDR1 and CDR2 from the germline V gene are SGHAT and FQNNGV. The CDR3 here is CASSHSYSPLHF. Full variable domain (missing parts from reference TRBV11-2 and TRBJ1-6): EAGVAQSPRYKIIEKRQSVAFWCNPISGHATLYWYQQILGQGPKLLIQFQNNGVVDDSQLPKDRFSAERLKGVDSTLKIQPAKLEDSAVYLCASSHSYSPLHFGNGTRLTVT.

J is TRBJ2-1 and V is TRBV11-3; TCRdb proposes TRBD2, but this gene call is untestable without DNA. The CDR3 runs 14 residues. Germline CDR1 reads SGHNT; CDR2 reads YENEEA. The CDR3 region is CASSRWGTSDEQFF. Combining the CDR3 with reference TRBV11-3 and TRBJ2-1 gives the whole variable domain EAGVVQSPRYKIIEKKQPVAFWCNPISGHNTLYWYLQNLGQGPELLIRYENEEAVDDSQLPKDRFSAERLKGVDSTLKIQPAELGDSAVYLCASSRWGTSDEQFFGPGTRLTVL.

This rearrangement joins TRBV29-1 to TRBJ2-7; TCRdb proposes TRBD1, but this gene call is untestable without DNA. From germline, CDR1 is SQVTM and CDR2 ANQGSEA. This CDR3 is built from 14 residues. CDR3 loop: CSVEGQGAINEQYF.

J is TRBJ2-2 and V is TRBV7-6; TCRdb returns TRBD1, unconfirmable since there is no DNA. Germline V lookup: CDR1 SGHVS, CDR2 FNYEAQ. The CDR3 has 18 residues. The CDR3 is CASSLGSIRGANTGELFF.